Listed below are T cell receptor beta chains from one sample, sequenced in a study of CD8+CD57+ T cells in acquired aplastic anemia. TCRdb independently ran MiXCR on the reads; one entry per CDR3 protein. The sample yields some 190,000 distinct CDR3 sequences, approximately 46% seen once. Input material: sorted CD4+, CD8+, or CD8+CD57+ T cells (not recorded which) from PBMCs. Receptors originate from a human donor in good health. The conserved cysteine and the conserved F or W are not part of the CDR3 here. Each record gives: clone size, V gene, J gene, CDR3 protein. Clone sizes are given selectively: once, few, many, or a class where the clone is expanded.

NA,TRBV4-2,TRBJ2-3,ASSRELAGGRDTQY
once,TRBV19,TRBJ1-1,ASSTQGGGEAF
NA,TRBV11-2,TRBJ2-7,ASSSKVRTGSYEQY
few,TRBV20-1,TRBJ2-3,SARRATSGTDTQY
NA,TRBV4-2,TRBJ2-2,ASSRSGLKTTGELF
many,TRBV7-6,TRBJ2-2,ASSLTVSTVSGELF
many,TRBV7-2,TRBJ2-3,ASSFRAGGSDTQY
once,TRBV2,TRBJ2-7,AGSSGRGIYEQY
NA,TRBV20-1,TRBJ1-2,SARALPPYGYT
many,TRBV9,TRBJ1-5,ASSSQGEGQPQH
NA,TRBV10-3,TRBJ1-2,AISETVDLLGGYT
NA,TRBV7-3,TRBJ1-2,ASSLLTGFNYGYT
many,TRBV11-2,TRBJ1-1,ASSRNQGGTEAF
NA,TRBV7-2,TRBJ2-3,ASTQRLTDTQY
few,TRBV10-3,TRBJ2-5,AISEKGLAKGGETQY
many,TRBV7-2,TRBJ1-4,ASSLGTAGEKLF
once,TRBV20-1,TRBJ1-5,SARSGGGHEQPQH
once,TRBV29-1,TRBJ2-6,SARTEGANVLT
NA,TRBV2,TRBJ2-2,ASPSTASNTGELF
NA,TRBV5-6,TRBJ1-2,ASSLSNGGGYT
many,TRBV20-1,TRBJ1-2,SARDGHGQGRSYGYT
NA,TRBV10-1,TRBJ2-7,ASSPGAAPYEQY
NA,TRBV4-2,TRBJ2-1,ASSQVISVSSYNEQF
NA,TRBV20-1,TRBJ2-1,SARDPELAGGYNEQF
few,TRBV5-1,TRBJ2-7,ASSLTDPYEQY
NA,TRBV29-1,TRBJ1-6,SVTTGTNSPLH
many,TRBV24-1,TRBJ2-1,ATSDFPGLAGENEQF
many,TRBV6-1,TRBJ2-7,ASSTGTGRTEQY
many,TRBV10-3,TRBJ2-5,AISETQGTAT
NA,TRBV18,TRBJ1-3,ASSPNSGNTIY
many,TRBV11-2,TRBJ1-6,ASSSGDSLNSPLH
few,TRBV7-2,TRBJ1-2,ASSLGQTGSGYT
NA,TRBV28,TRBJ2-4,ASSSLGQGRLGNIQY
few,TRBV6-6,TRBJ2-5,ASRGIRFLETQY
many,TRBV20-1,TRBJ2-7,SARVAGVSGEQY
NA,TRBV7-6,TRBJ2-2,ASGRLAGDPGELF
many,TRBV5-4,TRBJ2-2,ASSVVPQGRGTGELF
NA,TRBV7-8,TRBJ2-1,ASSARNTNEQF
NA,TRBV24-1,TRBJ2-3,ATSDLLGYAQY
NA,TRBV6-1,TRBJ1-4,ASSLGQGVGKLF
NA,TRBV7-9,TRBJ2-5,ASSSGTARTQY
NA,TRBV5-1,TRBJ1-6,ASSLDGRMGSSPLH